The clone carrying this T cell receptor (beta chain) was seen a few times. One junction end disagrees with the germline gene, perhaps due to a read error. The sample belongs to a study of tumor-infiltrating lymphocytes in primary liver carcinoma. RNA isolated from unsorted whole blood supplied the blood RNA, with germline DNA also extracted. cDNA specific to TCR beta was made from about 550 ng of total RNA, with a constant-region primer employed for priming. Generation of the TCR beta libraries relied on three nested multiplex PCR rounds using slightly modified ARM-PCR. Investigators reported that the first two PCR rounds, at roughly 10 cycles each, used TRBV1-TRBV30 forward primers with a C-beta reverse primer. From the multiplex PCR reads, TCRdb called clonotypes with MiXCR, one entry per CDR3 protein. This table holds around 330,000 distinct CDR3 sequences, roughly 60% found once. Germline values: CDR1 LGHNA, CDR2 YNFKEQ. The CDR3 covers 16 residues.

This receptor was identified in a man aged 35-49 years with primary liver carcinoma and hepatitis B virus infection. Sample: peripheral blood. V and J are TRBV4-2 and TRBJ2-7, with D unresolved. The CDR3 region has the DNA TGTGCCAGCAGCCAAGATCTATCCCCAACGGGTTACGAGCAGTGCTTC. It translates to CASSQDLSPTGYEQCF.